This entry is about one T cell receptor beta chain. The antigen is not known. Primers used in a second PCR of about 7 to 12 cycles were a sample-barcoded 5' primer and a J-beta primer mix. The template-switch adaptor, which had 12 random nucleotides, put a tag on each cDNA molecule. Every individual sample yielded 3 million or more paired-end reads (each containing CDR3). From the 5' RACE reads, TCRdb called clonotypes with MiXCR, one entry per CDR3 protein. This table has about 1.8 million distinct CDR3 sequences, around half appearing once. This specimen comes from a study of blood T cells in healthy people across ages. On the study more broadly: About one barcoded beta molecule per two T cells came from capture by template switching. Findings of the study overall: Among long-lived donors, naive CD4+ cells were more numerous and diversity higher than in aged donors.

The TCR was taken from a middle-aged woman in good health. Sequences were obtained from blood.

The CDR3 region is CASSSNYKDGYTF. CDR3 in DNA: TGTGCCAGCAGTTCGAACTACAAGGATGGCTACACCTTC. The V call is TRBV27, the J call TRBJ1-2; no reliable D call. Germline V lookup: CDR1 MNHEY, CDR2 SMNVEV (reference sequence). CDR3 length: 13 amino acids. Trimming removed 4 bases at V and 6 bases at J, with 12 bases between.